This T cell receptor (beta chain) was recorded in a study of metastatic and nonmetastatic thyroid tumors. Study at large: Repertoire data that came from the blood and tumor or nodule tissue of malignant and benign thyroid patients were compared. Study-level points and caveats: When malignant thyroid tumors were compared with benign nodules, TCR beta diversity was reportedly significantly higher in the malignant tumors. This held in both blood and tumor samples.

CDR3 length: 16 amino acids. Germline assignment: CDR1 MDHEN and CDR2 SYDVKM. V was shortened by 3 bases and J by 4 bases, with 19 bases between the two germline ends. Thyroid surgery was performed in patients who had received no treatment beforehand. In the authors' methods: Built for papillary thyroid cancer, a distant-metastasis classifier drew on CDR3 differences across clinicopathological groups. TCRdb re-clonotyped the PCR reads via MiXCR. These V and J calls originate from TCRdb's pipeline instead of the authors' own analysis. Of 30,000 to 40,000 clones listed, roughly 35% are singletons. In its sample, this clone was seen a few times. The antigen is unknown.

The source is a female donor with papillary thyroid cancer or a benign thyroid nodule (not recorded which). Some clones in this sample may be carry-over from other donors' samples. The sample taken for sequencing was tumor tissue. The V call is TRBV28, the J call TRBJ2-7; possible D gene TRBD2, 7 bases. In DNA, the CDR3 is TGTGCCAGCAGTTTTACGGGGGGCGAAATTATGTACGAGCAGTACTTC. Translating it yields CASSFTGGEIMYEQYF.